This TCR beta chain appears in the sequencing data of a study of blood T cell repertoires in COVID-19. Study overall: Specimens from acute and convalescent COVID-19 originated in the United States, Italy and Spain. The cDNA or gDNA used as material had been derived from T cells, B-cell-depleted T cells, or PBMCs.

Germline V lookup: CDR1 SGDLS, CDR2 YYNGEE. V lost 0 bases and J lost 7, with 19 bases in between. This CDR3 spans 17 amino acids. The authors' processing: Counts of nucleated cells, estimated from reference gene primer amplification, were obtained. Here immunoSEQ multiplex PCR was the method, and the copy in TCRdb shows in-frame clones only, minus some. The V and J calls and clone size come from that table; D and trimming were worked out from the DNA. The data contain under 95,000 clones, 70% to 90% of them singletons. The sample taken for sequencing was peripheral blood. The chain joins TRBV9 to TRBJ2-2, with a tentative D call TRBD2 (7 bases). This TCR came from a man aged 55-75 years with acute or convalescent COVID-19. Here the CDR3 DNA reads TGTGCCAGCAGCGTAGAAGCGCAGGCAGGGGAGGGCGGGGAGCTGTTTTTT. This encodes CASSVEAQAGEGGELFF. Drawing the rest from reference TRBV9 and TRBJ2-2, the complete variable domain is DSGVTQTPKHLITATGQRVTLRCSPRSGDLSVYWYQQSLDQGLQFLIQYYNGEERAKGNILERFSAQQFPDLHSELNLSSLELGDSALYFCASSVEAQAGEGGELFFGEGSRLTVL.